This T cell receptor beta chain was sequenced during a study of glioma-infiltrating T cells after dendritic cell vaccination. Study details: Glioblastoma patients came from Phase I and II dendritic cell vaccination trials. Autologous tumor lysate-pulsed dendritic cell vaccination was given between about 2003 and 2013.

Up to 2 ug genomic DNA was used for TCRB CDR3 amplification. TCRdb's table, derived via immunoSEQ multiplex PCR, lists solely in-frame clones and lacks some. The profile shows tens of thousands of clones, 85% to 90% of them singletons. Germline V gene sequence: CDR1 SEHNR, CDR2 FQNEAQ (reference sequence). This CDR3 is 14 amino acids long. V was clipped by 5 bases and J by 5 bases, with 15 bases between them. Only patients with spare fresh-frozen tumor and over two years of follow-up were included. This TCR was recovered from a human donor with glioblastoma. The V call is TRBV7-9, the J call TRBJ1-1, with D maybe TRBD1 (5 bases). Sample: blood, taken before dendritic cell vaccination. This CDR3 is CASSASGGGTEAFF. Written as DNA, the CDR3 is TGTGCCAGCAGCGCCTCCGGGGGGGGTACTGAAGCTTTCTTT.